This T cell receptor beta chain was recovered during a study of cytotoxic CD8 clonotypes in ibrutinib-treated CLL. Study-wide context: By median roughly 65 months, about twelve had progressed and about 15 stayed remitted; responses had been 2 complete and approximately 24 partial. Whole-study findings and limits: Progressing and sustained-remission patients had different sampling times.

This CDR3 is 13 amino acids long. Trimming removed 2 bases from V and 3 bases from J, with 8 bases in between. CDR1 is MNHEY and CDR2 is SVGAGI in the germline V gene. Target depth was 1 in 200,000 to 1 in 1 million T cells, about 10x per clonotype. Assay used: immunoSEQ multiplex PCR; TCRdb lists only in-frame clones, some missing. The sample consists of approximately 280,000 clones, roughly 76% of them appearing once. For this clone: The antigen is not known.

Cryopreserved PBMCs yielded around 2.1 micrograms of genomic DNA for TCR beta libraries. This sequence was found in a human donor with chronic lymphocytic leukemia. The material sequenced was PBMCs, taken at disease progression, from a patient treated with ibrutinib. J is TRBJ2-7 and V is TRBV6-5; TRBD2 is a possible D gene (5 bases). DNA of the CDR3: TGTGCCAGCAGTTACGAGGGAGTCTACGAGCAGTACTTC. Translated, it gives CASSYEGVYEQYF.